This TCR beta chain was captured in a study of blood T cell repertoires in COVID-19. On the study more broadly: Spain, Italy and the United States supplied samples that represented acute and convalescent COVID-19. Nucleic acid was either cDNA or gDNA, and it came from T cells, B-cell-depleted T cells, or PBMCs.

Per the original data handling: Reference gene primers were amplified, and this amplification served to estimate nucleated cell counts. Profiling relied on immunoSEQ multiplex PCR, and the TCRdb table lists in-frame clones only, not all of them. The V and J calls and clone size were taken over from that table, and D and trimming were inferred from the DNA. Of approximately 100,000 clones in the sample, 75% to 90% were seen once. CDR1 is LNHDA, CDR2 SQIVND, per germline (reference sequence). V was clipped by 8 bases and J by 3 bases; unmatched bases: 6. The CDR3 covers 13 residues. Sequencing used peripheral blood. The chain joins TRBV19 to TRBJ2-7, with 8 bases lining up with TRBD1. The clonotype was recovered from a human donor with acute or convalescent COVID-19. The donor label of this sample is uncertain. The CDR3, as DNA: TGTGCCAGTTCCGGACAGGGCGACTACGAGCAGTACTTC. Residues: CASSGQGDYEQYF.